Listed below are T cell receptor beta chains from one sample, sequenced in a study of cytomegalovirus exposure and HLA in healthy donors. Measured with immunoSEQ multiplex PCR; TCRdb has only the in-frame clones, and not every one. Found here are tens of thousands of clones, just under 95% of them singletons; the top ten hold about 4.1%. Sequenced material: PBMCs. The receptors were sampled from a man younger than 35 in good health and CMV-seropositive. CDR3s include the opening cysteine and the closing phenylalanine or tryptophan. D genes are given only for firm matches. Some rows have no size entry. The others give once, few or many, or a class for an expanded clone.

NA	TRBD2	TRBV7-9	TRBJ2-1	TGTGCCAGCAGCTTAGCGGGACTAAGCTCCTACAATGAGCAGTTCTTC	CASSLAGLSSYNEQFF
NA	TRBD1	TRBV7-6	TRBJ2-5	TGTGCCAGCAGCTTAGGGACAGGGTCCGGGGAGACCCAGTACTTC	CASSLGTGSGETQYF
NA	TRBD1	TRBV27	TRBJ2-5	TGTGCCAGCAGTACGTCCTCGACAGGGGTCCTGCGAGAGACCCAGTACTTC	CASSTSSTGVLRETQYF
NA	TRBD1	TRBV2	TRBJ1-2	TGTGCCAGCAGGACAGGGAAGAACTATGGCTACACCTTC	CASRTGKNYGYTF
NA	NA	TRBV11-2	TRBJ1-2	TGTGCCAGCAGCCCGGGACTGTATGGCTACACCTTC	CASSPGLYGYTF
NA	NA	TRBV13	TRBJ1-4	TGTGCCAGCAGTCGACGGGGGACTAATGAAAAACTGTTTTTT	CASSRRGTNEKLFF
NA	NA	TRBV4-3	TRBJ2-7	TGCGCCAGCAGCCCCGGCAGGGTGTACGAGCAGTACTTC	CASSPGRVYEQYF
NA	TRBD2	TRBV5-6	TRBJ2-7	TGTGCCAGCAGCGACGAACTAGCGGGAGATTACGAGCAGTACTTC	CASSDELAGDYEQYF
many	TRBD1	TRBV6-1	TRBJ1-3	TGTGCCAGCAGTGAAGGGACAGGGGAAGGAAACACCATATATTTT	CASSEGTGEGNTIYF
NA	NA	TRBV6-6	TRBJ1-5	TGTGCCAGCAGGCGGGGAGATGCATCCCAGCATTTT	CASRRGDASQHF
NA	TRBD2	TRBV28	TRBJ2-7	TGTGCCAGCAGGGCTAGCGGCATCTCCTACGAGCAGTACTTC	CASRASGISYEQYF
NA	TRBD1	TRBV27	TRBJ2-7	TGTGCCAGCAGTCTAGGACAGGGGGCCTACGAGCAGTACTTC	CASSLGQGAYEQYF
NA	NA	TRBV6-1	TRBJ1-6	TGTGCCAGCAAAGGGGTCAATTCACCCCTCCACTTT	CASKGVNSPLHF
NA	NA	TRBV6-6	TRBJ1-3	TGTGCCAGCAGCGGGGACTCCGGCTCTGGAAACACCATATATTTT	CASSGDSGSGNTIYF
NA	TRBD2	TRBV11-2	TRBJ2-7	TGTGCCAGCAGCCGGGGGACTAGCCCCCTAAACGAGCAGTACTTC	CASSRGTSPLNEQYF
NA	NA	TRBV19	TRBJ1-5	TGTGCCAGTAGTATCTATCGGGGAGATCAGCCCCAGCATTTT	CASSIYRGDQPQHF
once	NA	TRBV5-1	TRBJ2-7	TGCGCCAGCAGCTTGGCATCGGCAGGGGAAGCCTACGAGCAGTACTTC	CASSLASAGEAYEQYF
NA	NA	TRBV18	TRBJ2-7	TGTGCCAGCTCACCCAGGGAACTCGACGAGCAGTACTTC	CASSPRELDEQYF
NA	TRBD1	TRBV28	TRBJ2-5	TGTGCCAGCAGTGGCAGGACAGGGAAAATTTCTTACCAAGAGACCCAGTACTTC	CASSGRTGKISYQETQYF
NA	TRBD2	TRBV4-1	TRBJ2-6	TGCGCCAGCAGCCAAGACGGGGGGGCCGGGGCCAACGTCCTGACTTTC	CASSQDGGAGANVLTF
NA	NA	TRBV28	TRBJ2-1	TGTGCCAGCAGTTTAGAGTTTGGGGGGATAAGGGGACTGGACAATGAGCAGTTCTTC	CASSLEFGGIRGLDNEQFF
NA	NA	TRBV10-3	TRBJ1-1	TGTGCCATCAGTGAGGGAGCACTCTCAGGGTACACTGAAGCTTTCTTT	CAISEGALSGYTEAFF
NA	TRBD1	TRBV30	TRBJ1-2	TGTGCCTGGTCATCCGGGACAGGGAAGGAGGGCTACACCTTC	CAWSSGTGKEGYTF
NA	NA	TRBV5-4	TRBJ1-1	TGTGCCAGCAGGAGACAGGAGTTGGGCACTGAAGCTTTCTTT	CASRRQELGTEAFF
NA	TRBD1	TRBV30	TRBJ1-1	TGTGCCTGGAGTCCGGACAGGCCATACACTGAAGCTTTCTTT	CAWSPDRPYTEAFF
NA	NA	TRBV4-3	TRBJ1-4	TGCGCCAGCGGACCGTCGGGACAACCTGAAAAACTGTTTTTT	CASGPSGQPEKLFF
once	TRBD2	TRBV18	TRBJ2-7	TGTGCCAGCTATGGGGGGGGAACTAGCAACGACGAGCAGTACTTC	CASYGGGTSNDEQYF